The clone carrying this T cell receptor (beta chain) was recorded many times. Its matching antigen is unknown. The data were taken from a study of regulatory T cells in long-lasting Graves disease. Germline V lookup: CDR1 MNHNS, CDR2 SASEGT. This CDR3 comprises 18 residues. Trimming removed 7 bases at V and 7 bases at J, with 28 bases between. Libraries of TCR beta came from iRepertoire HTBI primers plus Arm-PCR of CDR3 regions. TCRdb fed the multiplex PCR reads into MiXCR, producing one record per CDR3 protein. The data contain roughly 410,000 distinct CDR3 sequences, approximately 16% of them singletons. Time point indicated: newly diagnosed GD, antithyroid drugs for less than 3 months. PBMCs were the source of the RNA used for TCR sequencing. Overall study findings and caveats: Comparison showed that persistent patients shared more public clonotypes (2,741) than new patients (about 880).

These data also formed part of another study, on T cells in Graves' hyperthyroidism and ophthalmopathy.

The TCR was taken from a woman aged 40-49 years with Graves disease. The chain combines TRBV6-1 with TRBJ2-2, with D tentatively TRBD2 (7 bases). The input for sequencing was peripheral blood mononuclear cells (PBMCs), taken at new diagnosis, from a patient treated with antithyroid drugs. This CDR3 is CASIRRGSARERGGELFF. CDR3 sequence (DNA): TGTGCCAGCATTAGAAGGGGGAGTGCGCGGGAGCGCGGCGGGGAGCTGTTTTTT.